Listed here is a single T cell receptor beta chain. Produced via immunoSEQ multiplex PCR; TCRdb's table is partial and in-frame only. The sample lists around 100,000 clones; nearly 90% were seen once. The data were taken from a study of T cell responses to AZD1222 COVID-19 vaccine. In germline, CDR1 is LNHDA, CDR2 SQIVND (reference sequence). Trimming shortened V by 5 bases and J by 3 bases, and 20 bases separated the two germline ends. The CDR3 sequence is 16 residues long. The chain links TRBV19 to TRBJ2-7, with D possibly TRBD1 on 6 matching bases. This clonotype was sampled from an adult in good health. The specimen was peripheral blood, collected on day 0 of AZD1222 vaccination. The CDR3: CASSLSSGTRYYEQYF. The CDR3 DNA is TGTGCCAGTAGTCTATCCTCCGGGACACGATACTACGAGCAGTACTTC.